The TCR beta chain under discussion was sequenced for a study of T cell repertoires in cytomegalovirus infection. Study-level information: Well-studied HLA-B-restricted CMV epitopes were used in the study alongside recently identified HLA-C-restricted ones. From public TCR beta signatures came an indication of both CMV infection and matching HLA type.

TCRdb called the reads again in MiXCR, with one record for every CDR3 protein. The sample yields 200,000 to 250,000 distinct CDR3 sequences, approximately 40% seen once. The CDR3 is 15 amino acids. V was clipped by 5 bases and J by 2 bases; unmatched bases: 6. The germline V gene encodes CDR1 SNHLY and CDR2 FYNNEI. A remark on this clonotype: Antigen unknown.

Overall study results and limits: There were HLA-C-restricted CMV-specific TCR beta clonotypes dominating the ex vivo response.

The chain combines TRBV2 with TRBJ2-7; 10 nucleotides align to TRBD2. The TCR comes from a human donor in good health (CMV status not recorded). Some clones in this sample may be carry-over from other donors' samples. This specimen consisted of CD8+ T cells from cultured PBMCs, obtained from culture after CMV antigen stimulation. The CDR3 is CASSPLAGATYEQYF. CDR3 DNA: TGTGCCAGCAGTCCCCTAGCGGGGGCGACCTACGAGCAGTACTTC.